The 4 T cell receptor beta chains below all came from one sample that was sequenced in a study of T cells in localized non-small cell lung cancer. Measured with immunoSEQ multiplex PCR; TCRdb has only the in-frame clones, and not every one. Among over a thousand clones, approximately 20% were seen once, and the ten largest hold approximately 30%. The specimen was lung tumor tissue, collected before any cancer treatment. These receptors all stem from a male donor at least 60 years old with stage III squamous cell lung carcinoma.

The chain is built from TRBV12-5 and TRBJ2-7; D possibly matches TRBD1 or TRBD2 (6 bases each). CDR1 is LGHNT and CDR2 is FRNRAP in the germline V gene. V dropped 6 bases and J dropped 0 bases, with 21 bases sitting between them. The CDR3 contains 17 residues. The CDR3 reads CASGLGGPGLGSYEQYF. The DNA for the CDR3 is TGTGCTAGTGGCCTTGGGGGGCCAGGGCTGGGCTCCTACGAGCAGTACTTC.

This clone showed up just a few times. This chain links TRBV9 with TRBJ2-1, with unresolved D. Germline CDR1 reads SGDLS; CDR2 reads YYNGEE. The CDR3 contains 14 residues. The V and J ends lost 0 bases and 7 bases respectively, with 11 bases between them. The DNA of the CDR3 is TGTGCCAGCAGCGTAGAAAACTCGCCGAATGAGCAGTTCTTC. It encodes CASSVENSPNEQFF. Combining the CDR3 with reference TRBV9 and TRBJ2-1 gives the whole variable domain DSGVTQTPKHLITATGQRVTLRCSPRSGDLSVYWYQQSLDQGLQFLIQYYNGEERAKGNILERFSAQQFPDLHSELNLSSLELGDSALYFCASSVENSPNEQFFGPGTRLTVL.

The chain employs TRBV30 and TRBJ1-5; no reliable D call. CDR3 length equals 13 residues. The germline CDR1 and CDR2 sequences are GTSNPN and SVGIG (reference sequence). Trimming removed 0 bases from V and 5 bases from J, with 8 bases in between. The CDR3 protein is CAWSVGGDQPQHF. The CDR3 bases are TGTGCCTGGAGTGTAGGTGGCGATCAGCCCCAGCATTTT. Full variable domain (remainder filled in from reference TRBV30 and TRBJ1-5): SQTIHQWPATLVQPVGSPLSLECTVEGTSNPNLYWYRQAAGRGLQLLFYSVGIGQISSEVPQNLSASRPQDRQFILSSKKLLLSDSGFYLCAWSVGGDQPQHFGDGTRLSIL.

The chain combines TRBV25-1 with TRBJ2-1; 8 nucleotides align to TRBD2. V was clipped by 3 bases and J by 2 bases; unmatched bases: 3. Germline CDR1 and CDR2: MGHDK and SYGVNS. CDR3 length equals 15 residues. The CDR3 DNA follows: TGTGCCAGCAGTGACTCGGGGGGGACCTACAATGAGCAGTTCTTC. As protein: CASSDSGGTYNEQFF. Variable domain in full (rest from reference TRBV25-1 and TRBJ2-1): EADIYQTPRYLVIGTGKKITLECSQTMGHDKMYWYQQDPGMELHLIHYSYGVNSTEKGDLSSESTVSRIRTEHFPLTLESARPSHTSQYLCASSDSGGTYNEQFFGPGTRLTVL.